The T cell receptor (beta chain) under discussion was sequenced for a study of a mutant IDH1 vaccine in newly diagnosed glioma. On the study more broadly: Antecedent treatment encompassed radiotherapy, temozolomide, or their combination; the majority received both.

Note on this clone: Its target is not known.

Sequencing was performed with immunoSEQ multiplex PCR; in TCRdb, only in-frame clones are kept and a portion is missing. This repertoire shows about 88,000 clones, around 79% found once; its top ten account for 5% to 5.5%. Time point meaning: baseline, week 1 (first vaccination visit). Treatment here: pre-vaccination baseline after standard-of-care therapy. General study points: Seemingly, pseudoprogression had no relation to changes in the top peripheral T cell clonotypes.

The TCR originated in a man between 35 and 55 years old with glioma. Some clones in this sample may be carry-over from other donors' samples. Sequencing used PBMCs, obtained from a glioma patient treated with radiotherapy, temozolomide or both.

Here the CDR3 DNA reads TGTGCCAGCAGCTTAGATTTCCAGGGGGCCTATGGCTACACCTTC. Translating gives CASSLDFQGAYGYTF. The chain links TRBV7-2 to TRBJ1-2, with 8 positions matching TRBD1. The CDR3 totals 15 residues. CDR1 and CDR2 from the germline V gene are SGHTA and FQGNSA. Unmatched junction bases numbered 5, after V lost 1 base and J lost 4 bases.